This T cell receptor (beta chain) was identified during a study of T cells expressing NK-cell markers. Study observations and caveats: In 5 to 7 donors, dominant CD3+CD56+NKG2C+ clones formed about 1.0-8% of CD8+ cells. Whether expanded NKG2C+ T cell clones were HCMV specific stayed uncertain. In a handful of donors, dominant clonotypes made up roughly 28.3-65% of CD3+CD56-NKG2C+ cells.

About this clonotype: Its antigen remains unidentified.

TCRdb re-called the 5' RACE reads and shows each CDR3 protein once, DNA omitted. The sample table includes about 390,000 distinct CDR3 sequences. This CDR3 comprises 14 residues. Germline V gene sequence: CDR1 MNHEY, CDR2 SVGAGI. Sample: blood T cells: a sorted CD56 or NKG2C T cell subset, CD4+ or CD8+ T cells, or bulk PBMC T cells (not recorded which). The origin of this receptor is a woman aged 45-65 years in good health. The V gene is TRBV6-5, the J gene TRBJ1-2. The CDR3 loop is CASSSRPAGYGYTF.